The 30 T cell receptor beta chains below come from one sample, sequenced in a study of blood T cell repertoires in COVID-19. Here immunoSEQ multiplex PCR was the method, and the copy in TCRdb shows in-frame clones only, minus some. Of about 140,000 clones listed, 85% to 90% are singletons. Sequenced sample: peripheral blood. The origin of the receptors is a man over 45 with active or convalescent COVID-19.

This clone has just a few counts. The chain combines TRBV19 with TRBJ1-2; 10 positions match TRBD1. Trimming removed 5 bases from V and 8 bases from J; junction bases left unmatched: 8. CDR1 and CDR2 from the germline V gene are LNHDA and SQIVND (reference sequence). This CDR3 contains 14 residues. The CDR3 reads CASSRDRGREGYTF. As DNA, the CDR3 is TGTGCCAGTAGTCGGGACAGGGGAAGAGAAGGCTACACCTTC.

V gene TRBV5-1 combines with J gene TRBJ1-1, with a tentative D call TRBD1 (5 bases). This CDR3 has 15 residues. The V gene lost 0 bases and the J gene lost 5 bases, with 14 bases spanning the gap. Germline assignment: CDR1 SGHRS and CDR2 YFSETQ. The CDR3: CASSLASGAGTEAFF. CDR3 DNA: TGCGCCAGCAGCTTGGCCTCTGGGGCCGGAACTGAAGCTTTCTTT.

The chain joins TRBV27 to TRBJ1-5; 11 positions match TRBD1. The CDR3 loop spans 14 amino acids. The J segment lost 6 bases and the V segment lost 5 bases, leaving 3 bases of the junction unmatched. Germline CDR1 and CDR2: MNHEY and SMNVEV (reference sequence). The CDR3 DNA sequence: TGTGCCAGCAGTATGGACAGGGGGCGTCAGCCCCAGCATTTT. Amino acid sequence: CASSMDRGRQPQHF.

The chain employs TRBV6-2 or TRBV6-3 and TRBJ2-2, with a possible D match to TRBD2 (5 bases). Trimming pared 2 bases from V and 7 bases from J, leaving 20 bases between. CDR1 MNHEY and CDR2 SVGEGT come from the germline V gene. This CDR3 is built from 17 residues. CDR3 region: CASSYRGGGGRNGELFF. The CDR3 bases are TGTGCCAGCAGTTACCGCGGCGGAGGTGGGAGAAACGGGGAGCTGTTTTTT.

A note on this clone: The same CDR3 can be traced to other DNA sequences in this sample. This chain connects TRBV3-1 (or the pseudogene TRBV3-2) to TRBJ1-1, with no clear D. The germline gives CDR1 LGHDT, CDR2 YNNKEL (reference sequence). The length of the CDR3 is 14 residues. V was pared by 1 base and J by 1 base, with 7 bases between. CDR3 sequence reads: CASSQGRGNTEAFF. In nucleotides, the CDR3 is TGTGCCAGCAGCCAAGGTCGGGGGAACACTGAAGCTTTCTTT.

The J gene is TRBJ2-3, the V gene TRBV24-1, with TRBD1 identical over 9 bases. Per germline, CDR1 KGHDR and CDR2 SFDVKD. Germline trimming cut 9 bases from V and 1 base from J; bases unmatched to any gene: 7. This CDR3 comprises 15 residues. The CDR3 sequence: CATGGRTGGTDTQYF. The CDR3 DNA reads TGTGCCACCGGGGGGAGGACAGGGGGCACAGATACGCAGTATTTT.

CDR3 sequence reads: CASSYSTGPYEQYF. CDR3 DNA: TGTGCCAGCAGCTACTCGACAGGGCCCTACGAGCAGTACTTC. The chain employs TRBV9 and TRBJ2-7; 7 bases match TRBD1. CDR3 length equals 14 residues. Per germline, CDR1 SGDLS and CDR2 YYNGEE. After removal of 4 bases from V and 2 bases from J, the junction contained 6 bases not matched to a gene.

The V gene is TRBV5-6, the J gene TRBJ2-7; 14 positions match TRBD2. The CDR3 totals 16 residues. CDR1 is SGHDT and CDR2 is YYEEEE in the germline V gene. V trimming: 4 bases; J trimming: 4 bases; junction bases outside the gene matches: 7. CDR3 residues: CASSPGLAGVIYEQYF. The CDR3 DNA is TGTGCCAGCAGCCCGGGACTAGCGGGAGTGATTTACGAGCAGTACTTC.

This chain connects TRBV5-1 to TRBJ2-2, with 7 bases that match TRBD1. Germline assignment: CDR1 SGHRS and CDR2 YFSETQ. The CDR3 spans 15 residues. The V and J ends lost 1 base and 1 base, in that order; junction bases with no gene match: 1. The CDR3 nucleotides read TGCGCCAGCAGCTTGAGGACAGGGAACACCGGGGAGCTGTTTTTT. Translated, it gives CASSLRTGNTGELFF.

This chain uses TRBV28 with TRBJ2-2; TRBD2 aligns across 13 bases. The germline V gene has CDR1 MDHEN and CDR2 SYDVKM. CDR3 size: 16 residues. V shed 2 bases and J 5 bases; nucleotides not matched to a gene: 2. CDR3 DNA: TGTGCCAGCAGTTTAGCGACTAGCGGGAGGACCGGGGAGCTGTTTTTT. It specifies CASSLATSGRTGELFF.

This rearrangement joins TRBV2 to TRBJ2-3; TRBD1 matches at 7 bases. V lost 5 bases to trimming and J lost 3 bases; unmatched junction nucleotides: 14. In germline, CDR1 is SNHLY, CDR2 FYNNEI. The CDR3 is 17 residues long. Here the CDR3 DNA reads TGTGCCAGCAGTCCGGGACAGCTTTTACTAACGACAGATACGCAGTATTTT. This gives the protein CASSPGQLLLTTDTQYF.

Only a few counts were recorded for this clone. The CDR3 loop is CASSRVPSDEQYF. The CDR3 DNA reads TGTGCCAGCAGCCGGGTCCCGAGCGACGAGCAGTACTTC. J is TRBJ2-7 and V is TRBV5-4, with no clear D. The V and J ends lost 4 bases and 5 bases respectively, with 13 bases between them. There are 13 residues in the CDR3. Germline assignment: CDR1 SGHNT and CDR2 YYREEE (reference sequence).

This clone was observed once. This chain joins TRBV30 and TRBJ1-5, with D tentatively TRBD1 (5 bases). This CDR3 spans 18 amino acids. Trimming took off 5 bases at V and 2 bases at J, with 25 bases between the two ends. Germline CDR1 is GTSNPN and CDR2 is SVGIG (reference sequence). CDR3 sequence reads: CAWLGAEKGPRGNQPQHF. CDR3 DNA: TGTGCCTGGTTAGGGGCTGAAAAGGGCCCCCGAGGCAATCAGCCCCAGCATTTT.

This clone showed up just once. This CDR3 is CASRNRENQPQHF. As DNA, the CDR3 is TGTGCCAGCAGGAACAGGGAAAATCAGCCCCAGCATTTT. This chain joins TRBV27 and TRBJ1-5, with D possibly matching TRBD1 (6 bases). V gave up 6 bases and J gave up 4 bases, with 10 bases separating them. CDR1 is MNHEY and CDR2 is SMNVEV in the germline V gene (reference sequence). The CDR3 consists of 13 residues.

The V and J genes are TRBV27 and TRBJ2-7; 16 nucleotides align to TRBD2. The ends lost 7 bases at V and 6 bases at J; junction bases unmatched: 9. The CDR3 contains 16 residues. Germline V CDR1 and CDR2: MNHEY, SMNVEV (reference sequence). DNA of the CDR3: TGTGCCAGCAAAGCCGGGACTAGCGGGAGGGCCATCGAGCAGTACTTC. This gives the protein CASKAGTSGRAIEQYF.

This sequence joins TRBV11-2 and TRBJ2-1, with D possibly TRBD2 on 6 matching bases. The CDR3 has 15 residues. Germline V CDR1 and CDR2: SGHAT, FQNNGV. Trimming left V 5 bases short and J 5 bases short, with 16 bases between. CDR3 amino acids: CASSLRASAHNEQFF. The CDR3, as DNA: TGTGCCAGCAGCCTTCGGGCTAGCGCTCACAATGAGCAGTTCTTC.

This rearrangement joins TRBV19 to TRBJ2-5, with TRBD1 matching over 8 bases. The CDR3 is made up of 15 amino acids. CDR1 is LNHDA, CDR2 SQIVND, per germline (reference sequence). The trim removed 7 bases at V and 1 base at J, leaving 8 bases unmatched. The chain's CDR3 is CASMSAGGFQETQYF. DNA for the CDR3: TGTGCCAGTATGTCTGCAGGGGGCTTCCAAGAGACCCAGTACTTC.

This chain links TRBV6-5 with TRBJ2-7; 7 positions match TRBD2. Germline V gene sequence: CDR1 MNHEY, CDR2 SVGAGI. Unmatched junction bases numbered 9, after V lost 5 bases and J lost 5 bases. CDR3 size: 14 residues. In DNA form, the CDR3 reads TGTGCCAGCAGTCCCCGGTGGGGGGGAGACGAGCAGTACTTC. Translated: CASSPRWGGDEQYF.

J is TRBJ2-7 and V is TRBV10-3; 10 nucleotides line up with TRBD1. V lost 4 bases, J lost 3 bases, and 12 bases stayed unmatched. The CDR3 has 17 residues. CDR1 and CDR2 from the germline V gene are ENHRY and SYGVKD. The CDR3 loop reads CAISGTDRDRGNYEQYF. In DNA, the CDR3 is TGTGCCATCAGTGGGACTGACCGGGACAGGGGCAACTACGAGCAGTACTTC.

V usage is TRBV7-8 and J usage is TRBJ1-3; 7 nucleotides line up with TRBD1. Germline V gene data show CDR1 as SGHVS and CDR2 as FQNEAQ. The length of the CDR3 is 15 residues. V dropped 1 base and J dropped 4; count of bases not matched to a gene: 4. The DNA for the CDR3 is TGTGCCAGCAGCTTAGTCAGGGGGAGGGGAAACACCATATATTTT. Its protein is CASSLVRGRGNTIYF.

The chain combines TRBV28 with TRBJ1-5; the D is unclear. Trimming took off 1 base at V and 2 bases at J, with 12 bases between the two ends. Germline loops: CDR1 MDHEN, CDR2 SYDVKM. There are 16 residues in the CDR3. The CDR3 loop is CASSLLYQARNQPQHF. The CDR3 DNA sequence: TGTGCCAGCAGTTTATTGTATCAGGCCCGCAATCAGCCCCAGCATTTT.

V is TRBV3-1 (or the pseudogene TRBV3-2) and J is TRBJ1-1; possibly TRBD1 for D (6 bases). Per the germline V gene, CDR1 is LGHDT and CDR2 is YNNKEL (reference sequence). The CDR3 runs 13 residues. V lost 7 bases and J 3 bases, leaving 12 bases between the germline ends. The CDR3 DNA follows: TGTGCCAGCACAGGGGACGGCCACACTGAAGCTTTCTTT. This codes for CASTGDGHTEAFF.

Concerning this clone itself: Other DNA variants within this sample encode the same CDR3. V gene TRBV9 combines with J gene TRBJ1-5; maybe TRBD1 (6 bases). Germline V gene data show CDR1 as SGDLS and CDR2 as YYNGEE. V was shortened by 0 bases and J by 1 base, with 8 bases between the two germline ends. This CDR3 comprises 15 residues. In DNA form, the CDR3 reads TGTGCCAGCAGCGTAGGGGGGCGAAGCAATCAGCCCCAGCATTTT. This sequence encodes CASSVGGRSNQPQHF. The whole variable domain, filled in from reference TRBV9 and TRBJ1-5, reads DSGVTQTPKHLITATGQRVTLRCSPRSGDLSVYWYQQSLDQGLQFLIQYYNGEERAKGNILERFSAQQFPDLHSELNLSSLELGDSALYFCASSVGGRSNQPQHFGDGTRLSIL.

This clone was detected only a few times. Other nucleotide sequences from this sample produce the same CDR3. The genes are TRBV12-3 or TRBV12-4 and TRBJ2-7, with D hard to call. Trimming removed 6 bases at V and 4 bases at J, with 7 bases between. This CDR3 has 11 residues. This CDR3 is CASSSFYEQYF. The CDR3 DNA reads TGTGCCAGCAGCTCCTTTTACGAGCAGTACTTC.

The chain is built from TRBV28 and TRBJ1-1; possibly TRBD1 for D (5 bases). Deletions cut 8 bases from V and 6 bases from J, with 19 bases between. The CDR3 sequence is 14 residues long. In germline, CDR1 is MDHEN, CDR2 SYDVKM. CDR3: CASSGGIRGAEAFF. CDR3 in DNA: TGTGCCAGCTCGGGGGGTATTCGGGGAGCTGAAGCTTTCTTT.

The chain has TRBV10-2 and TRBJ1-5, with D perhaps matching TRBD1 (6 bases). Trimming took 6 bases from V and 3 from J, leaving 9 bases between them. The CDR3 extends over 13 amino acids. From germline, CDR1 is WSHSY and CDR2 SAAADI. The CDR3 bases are TGCGCCAGCAGACAGGGTAACAATCAGCCCCAGCATTTT. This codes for CASRQGNNQPQHF.

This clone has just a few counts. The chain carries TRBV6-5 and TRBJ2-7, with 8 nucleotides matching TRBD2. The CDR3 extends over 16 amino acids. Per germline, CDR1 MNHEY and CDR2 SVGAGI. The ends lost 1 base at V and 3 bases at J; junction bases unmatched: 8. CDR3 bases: TGTGCCAGCAGTTACTTCCCGGGGGGGAGGGTCTACGAGCAGTACTTC. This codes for CASSYFPGGRVYEQYF.

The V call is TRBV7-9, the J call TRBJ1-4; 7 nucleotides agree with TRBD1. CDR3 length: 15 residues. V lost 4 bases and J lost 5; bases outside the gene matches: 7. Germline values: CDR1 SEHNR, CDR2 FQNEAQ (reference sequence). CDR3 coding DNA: TGTGCCAGCAGCTCATACAGGGGACAAAATGAAAAACTGTTTTTT. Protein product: CASSSYRGQNEKLFF.

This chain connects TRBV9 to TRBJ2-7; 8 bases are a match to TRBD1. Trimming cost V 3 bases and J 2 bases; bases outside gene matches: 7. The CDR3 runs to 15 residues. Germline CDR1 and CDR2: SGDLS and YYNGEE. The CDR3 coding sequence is TGTGCCAGCAGCGGGACAGGGAGCGATCCCTACGAGCAGTACTTC. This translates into CASSGTGSDPYEQYF.

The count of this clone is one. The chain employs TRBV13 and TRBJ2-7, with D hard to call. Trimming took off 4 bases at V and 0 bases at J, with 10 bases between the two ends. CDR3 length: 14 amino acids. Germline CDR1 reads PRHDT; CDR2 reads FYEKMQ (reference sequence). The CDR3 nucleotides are TGTGCCAGCAGCTCGCGAAGGAGCTCCTACGAGCAGTACTTC. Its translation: CASSSRRSSYEQYF.